The 20 T cell receptor beta chains below were found in one sample sequenced in a study of metastatic and nonmetastatic thyroid tumors. No patient received treatment before thyroid surgery. With MiXCR, TCRdb called clones anew from the PCR reads. The table has tens of thousands of clones, approximately 15% seen once. The sequencing input was blood. The receptors stem from a female donor with papillary thyroid cancer or a benign thyroid nodule (not recorded which). Some clones in this sample may be carry-over from other donors' samples.

V is TRBV28 and J is TRBJ2-1; 9 bases are a match to TRBD2. CDR1 and CDR2 (germline): MDHEN, SYDVKM. V lost 4 bases to trimming and J lost 16 bases; unmatched junction nucleotides: 14. The CDR3 consists of 14 residues. CDR3 in amino acids: CASSSLAGVNDHFF. For the CDR3, the DNA is TGTGCCAGCAGTTCCTTAGCGGGAGTGAATGATCATTTCTTC.

Notes on this clone: Sequence at one end of the junction differs from germline and may be a read error. The J gene is TRBJ1-2, the V gene TRBV6-1; D call uncertain. The germline V gene encodes CDR1 MNHNS and CDR2 SASEGT. There are 11 residues in the CDR3. The CDR3 sequence: CASSRKDGYTF. The DNA for the CDR3 is TGTGCCAGCAGCCGGAAAGATGGATACACCTTC.

This clone was detected ten times or more. The chain recombines TRBV14 with TRBJ1-4; D not certain. The V end lost 0 bases, the J end lost 6 bases, and 2 bases lay between the germline ends. Germline values: CDR1 SGHDN, CDR2 FVKESK. This CDR3 has 12 amino acids. DNA for the CDR3: TGTGCCAGCAGCCAAGATGATGAAAAACTGTTTTTT. This encodes CASSQDDEKLFF.

This chain uses TRBV20-1 with TRBJ2-7; perhaps TRBD1 as D (6 bases). Trimming took off 7 bases at V and 5 bases at J, with 12 bases between the two ends. This CDR3 comprises 11 residues. The germline V gene encodes CDR1 DFQATT and CDR2 SNEGSKA (reference sequence). DNA for the CDR3: TGCAGTGAAAACAGGGTAGACGAGCAGTACTTC. Translation: CSENRVDEQYF.

This clone came up once. The chain links TRBV5-1 to TRBJ2-2, with 7 nucleotides matching TRBD1. Trimming took 4 bases from V and 4 from J; bases not matched to a gene: 4. The germline V gene has CDR1 SGHRS and CDR2 YFSETQ. This CDR3 comprises 14 residues. Here the CDR3 reads CASSIGDSTGELFF. The CDR3 nucleotides read TGCGCCAGCAGCATCGGGGACAGCACCGGGGAGCTGTTTTTT.

This clone was seen a handful of times. This may stem from a read error, because a much larger clone lies one nucleotide away. This same CDR3 is encoded by further DNA sequences in the sample. The chain carries TRBV7-2 and TRBJ2-1; weak D call: TRBD1 (6 bases). The CDR3 extends over 13 amino acids. The V and J ends lost 5 bases and 8 bases respectively, with 13 bases between them. The germline gives CDR1 SGHTA, CDR2 FQGNSA. Here the CDR3 reads CASSIAQGYEQFF. CDR3 in DNA: TGTGCCAGCAGCATCGCACAGGGTTATGAGCAGTTCTTC.

The sample holds many counts of this clone. The rearrangement joins TRBV10-3 to TRBJ1-5; D is possibly TRBD1 (5 bases). This CDR3 comprises 16 residues. V was trimmed by 5 bases and J by 1 base, leaving 15 bases between them. Germline V gene lookup returns CDR1 ENHRY and CDR2 SYGVKD. This CDR3 reads CAISSGQGTSNQPQHF. The CDR3 DNA reads as TGTGCCATCAGTTCGGGGCAGGGAACGAGCAATCAGCCCCAGCATTTT.

The rearrangement links TRBV6-1 to TRBJ2-2; D is unclear. Trimming removed 4 bases at V and 1 base at J, with 7 bases between. CDR1 is MNHNS and CDR2 is SASEGT in the germline V gene. This CDR3 spans 14 amino acids. This CDR3 reads CASSVVENTGELFF. In DNA, the CDR3 is TGTGCCAGCAGTGTCGTGGAGAACACCGGGGAGCTGTTTTTT.

This clone was observed many times. V gene TRBV28 combines with J gene TRBJ1-5, with unresolved D. The ends were cut back, 3 bases at V and 0 bases at J, with 12 bases in the middle. The length of the CDR3 is 16 residues. Germline V CDR1 and CDR2: MDHEN, SYDVKM. The CDR3: CASSFTGPDSNQPQHF. The CDR3 region has the DNA TGTGCCAGCAGTTTCACCGGACCTGATAGCAATCAGCCCCAGCATTTT.

The V gene is TRBV30, the J gene TRBJ2-2; perhaps D is TRBD1 or TRBD2 (5 bases each). CDR1 is GTSNPN, CDR2 SVGIG, per germline (reference sequence). V was trimmed by 3 bases and J by 5 bases, leaving 19 bases between them. This CDR3 region has 16 residues. The CDR3 nucleotides read TGTGCCTGGAGCGGTAGACGGGGCGGGTTTACCGGGGAGCTGTTTTTT. Translated: CAWSGRRGGFTGELFF.

This clone was recorded at least ten times. The chain is built from TRBV19 and TRBJ1-1; D is uncertain. CDR3 length: 14 residues. CDR1 is LNHDA and CDR2 is SQIVND in the germline V gene (reference sequence). V shed 7 bases and J shed 7 bases, with 19 bases lying between them. CDR3: CASIMAHGGGEAFF. Here the CDR3 DNA reads TGTGCCAGTATAATGGCCCACGGCGGTGGTGAAGCTTTCTTT.

This clone has at least ten counts. The rearrangement links TRBV24-1 to TRBJ1-5; tentative D call: TRBD1 (5 bases). Germline V CDR1 and CDR2: KGHDR, SFDVKD. Trimming took 5 bases from V and 7 from J, leaving 17 bases between them. This CDR3 has 15 residues. CDR3 sequence reads: CATSVAGYGPQPQHF. CDR3 coding DNA: TGTGCCACCAGTGTGGCAGGGTACGGGCCCCAGCCCCAGCATTTT.

This clone was observed a few times. A much larger clonotype is one base distant, so this may be a read error. Distinct nucleotide sequences in the sample also encode this CDR3. The gene calls are TRBV29-1 and TRBJ1-1, with D unresolved. In germline, CDR1 is SQVTM, CDR2 ANQGSEA. This CDR3 has 12 residues. The CDR3 loop is CSVTDGRTEAFF. CDR3 nucleotides: TGTAGCGTAACCGACGGTCGGACTGAAGCTTTCTTT.

The chain has TRBV6-1 and TRBJ2-7; D is undetermined. This CDR3 spans 13 amino acids. Germline V gene sequence: CDR1 MNHNS, CDR2 SASEGT. V lost 6 bases, J lost 4 bases, and 13 bases lay in between. The CDR3 DNA reads as TGTGCCAGCAGCTCGACCCAGGAATACGAGCAGTACTTC. As protein: CASSSTQEYEQYF.

The chain joins TRBV12-3 or TRBV12-4 to TRBJ2-5; 9 bases match TRBD1. The length of the CDR3 is 15 residues. The trim removed 6 bases at V and 13 bases at J, leaving 18 bases unmatched. CDR3 amino acids: CASSRDRVNQETTYF. CDR3 coding DNA: TGTGCCAGCAGCAGGGACAGGGTTAACCAAGAGACCACGTACTTC.

This clone has at least ten counts. This CDR3 is also generated by other DNA sequences in the sample. The CDR3 region is CASSSASGHNEQFF. The DNA for the CDR3 is TGCGCCAGCAGCTCAGCTAGCGGGCACAATGAGCAGTTCTTC. The chain is built from TRBV5-1 and TRBJ2-1, with 8 bases fitting TRBD2. Germline CDR1 SGHRS, CDR2 YFSETQ. The CDR3 extends over 14 amino acids. V trimming: 3 bases; J trimming: 5 bases; junction bases outside the gene matches: 4.

This clone is medium-sized within its sample. This chain connects TRBV19 to TRBJ2-1, with a possible D match to TRBD2 (5 bases). Germline V CDR1 and CDR2: LNHDA, SQIVND (reference sequence). V lost 4 bases to trimming and J lost 8 bases, with 15 bases between them. This CDR3 region has 14 residues. The CDR3 loop reads CASSTLGKVDEQFF. CDR3 DNA sequence: TGTGCCAGTAGTACACTCGGGAAGGTTGATGAGCAGTTCTTC.

This clone was picked up many times. V gene TRBV20-1 combines with J gene TRBJ2-7; no clear D. This CDR3 comprises 12 residues. The V end lost 6 bases, the J end lost 0 bases, and 9 bases lay between the germline ends. Germline V lookup: CDR1 DFQATT, CDR2 SNEGSKA (reference sequence). The CDR3 spells CSAIEDSYEQYF. In DNA form, the CDR3 reads TGCAGTGCCATAGAAGACTCCTACGAGCAGTACTTC.

V gene TRBV19 combines with J gene TRBJ2-7, with 10 bases that match TRBD1. Germline CDR1 is LNHDA and CDR2 is SQIVND (reference sequence). This CDR3 spans 14 amino acids. CDR3 nucleotides: TGTTCTACCGGGTCGCGGGACAGGGGCTACGAGCAGTACTTC. It yields the protein CSTGSRDRGYEQYF.

This clone showed up many times. The chain links TRBV27 to TRBJ2-1; 8 nucleotides agree with TRBD2. CDR1 and CDR2 (germline): MNHEY, SMNVEV (reference sequence). This CDR3 has 13 amino acids. J lost 8 bases, V lost 4 bases, and 4 bases had no gene match. The CDR3 sequence: CASSSAGAHEQFF. In DNA form, the CDR3 reads TGTGCCAGCAGTTCAGCGGGAGCCCATGAGCAGTTCTTC.